This TCR beta chain was sequenced during a study of T cells after posttransplantation cyclophosphamide. The V and J ends lost 7 bases and 0 bases, in that order; junction bases with no gene match: 6. Germline CDR1 and CDR2: SGHDT and YYEEEE. The CDR3 has 16 residues. Profiled with immunoSEQ multiplex PCR; TCRdb holds only in-frame clones, not every one. The data hold roughly 17,000 clones, with about 85% observed a single time. Controls had myeloablative marrow grafts with methotrexate and calcineurin inhibitor, sampled at 1 year. The TCR originated in a female patient aged 18 to 29 who received an allogeneic stem cell transplant from an unrelated donor, was CMV-positive, and had acute and chronic GVHD. Among the T cells, some may be from the graft donor. The gene calls are TRBV5-6 and TRBJ2-1, with TRBD2 identical over 11 bases. The sample was PBMCs, taken after allogeneic stem cell transplant with calcineurin inhibitor and methotrexate. CDR3 coding DNA: TGTGCCAGCCGTAGCGGGAGGGGAAGCTCCTACAATGAGCAGTTCTTC. This translates into CASRSGRGSSYNEQFF. Full variable domain (outside the CDR3, taken from reference TRBV5-6 and TRBJ2-1): DAGVTQSPTHLIKTRGQQVTLRCSPKSGHDTVSWYQQALGQGPQFIFQYYEEEERQRGNFPDRFSGHQFPNYSSELNVNALLLGDSALYLCASRSGRGSSYNEQFFGPGTRLTVL.